The present entry profiles one T cell receptor (beta chain) with its context. Its antigen is currently unknown. Via MiXCR, TCRdb re-called the 5' RACE reads, giving one row per CDR3 protein. The profile shows fewer than 600,000 distinct CDR3 sequences, about 20% of them singletons. CDR3 size: 14 residues. CDR1 and CDR2 (germline): LNHDA, SQIVND (reference sequence). Trimming removed 6 bases from V and 5 bases from J; junction bases left unmatched: 8. This sample is part of a study of T-cell memory formation after mild COVID-19. The study's findings and limits: Contracting clones, day 15 to 85, had balanced CD4/CD8, and later expanders favored CD4+.

The chain couples TRBV19 to TRBJ2-7, with 9 bases lining up with TRBD2. This clonotype was sampled from an adult woman who had mild COVID-19 (a few samples of this study predate the infection). Cell type and time point are not known. Sample: PBMCs or a T cell subset sorted from them (not recorded which). The CDR3 spells CASRPSGRRDEQYF. The CDR3 nucleotides are TGTGCCAGTAGACCAAGCGGGAGGCGCGACGAGCAGTACTTC.